The 17 T cell receptor beta chains below come from one sample, sequenced in a study of vaccination and CD4 T cells after COVID-19. Treatment noted: approximately nine-day PBMC culture with coronavirus spike peptide pools or control peptides (ViraFEST assay). The Oncomine TCR Beta short-read assay was what sequenced the DNA obtained from cultured CD4+ T cells. A single record per CDR3 protein comes from TCRdb applying MiXCR to the PCR reads. In the table there are tens of thousands of distinct CDR3 sequences, around three fifths of which are singletons. Their antigen targets remain unknown. Sequenced: CD4+ T cells from blood, cultured in vitro. These receptors all stem from a human donor who had recovered from COVID-19.

V and J are TRBV11-3 and TRBJ2-5; D gene ambiguous. V gave up 5 bases and J gave up 3 bases, with 25 bases separating them. The CDR3 covers 18 residues. CDR1 and CDR2 from the germline V gene are SGHNT and YENEEA. CDR3 bases: TGTGCCAGCAGCCCCGGAAGGTCGGGCATGCCGGTGAAAGAGACCCAGTACTTC. The encoded protein is CASSPGRSGMPVKETQYF.

The chain links TRBV6-1 to TRBJ2-2; the match to TRBD1 covers 11 bases. The V gene end was trimmed by 3 bases and the J gene end by 7 bases; junction bases not matched to a gene: 13. The germline CDR1 and CDR2 sequences are MNHNS and SASEGT. The CDR3 is 18 residues long. This chain's CDR3 is CASSDLETDRGQNGELFF. The CDR3 DNA reads as TGTGCCAGCAGTGATTTGGAGACGGACAGGGGGCAAAACGGGGAGCTGTTTTTT.

The chain uses TRBV5-6 and TRBJ2-2; D gene ambiguous. Trimming pared 2 bases from V and 9 bases from J, leaving 5 bases between. The CDR3 is made up of 11 amino acids. Looked up from germline, CDR1 is SGHDT and CDR2 is YYEEEE. The CDR3 DNA is TGTGCCAGCAGCTTAGAGCGGGAGCTGTTTTTT. This gives the protein CASSLERELFF.

J is TRBJ2-2 and V is TRBV12-3 or TRBV12-4, with D unresolved. CDR3 length: 11 amino acids. The ends were cut back, 8 bases at V and 7 bases at J, with 8 bases in the middle. The DNA for the CDR3 is TGTGCCAGCGAAGTGGGCGGGGAGCTGTTTTTT. The encoded protein is CASEVGGELFF.

The gene calls are TRBV12-3 or TRBV12-4 and TRBJ2-5; no clear D. Trimming left V 7 bases short and J 5 bases short, with 8 bases between. The CDR3 totals 11 residues. The CDR3 spells CASTLRETQYF. The CDR3 DNA reads TGTGCCAGCACCCTGCGGGAGACCCAGTACTTC.

This chain uses TRBV28 with TRBJ1-1; D not certain. V was trimmed by 7 bases and J by 0 bases, leaving 12 bases between them. The CDR3 runs to 14 residues. Germline V gene data show CDR1 as MDHEN and CDR2 as SYDVKM. The CDR3 spells CASTLPNMNTEAFF. DNA for the CDR3: TGTGCCAGCACCTTACCGAACATGAACACTGAAGCTTTCTTT. The full variable domain, with the rest looked up from reference TRBV28 and TRBJ1-1, is DVKVTQSSRYLVKRTGEKVFLECVQDMDHENMFWYRQDPGLGLRLIYFSYDVKMKEKGDIPEGYSVSREKKERFSLILESASTNQTSMYLCASTLPNMNTEAFFGQGTRLTVV.

This clonotype turned up a few times. The chain couples TRBV27 to TRBJ1-1; D gene uncertain. From germline, CDR1 is MNHEY and CDR2 SMNVEV (reference sequence). The V end was cut by 5 bases, the J end by 4 bases, with 14 bases between. The CDR3 loop spans 14 amino acids. CDR3 sequence: CASSPTDTPTEAFF. As DNA, the CDR3 is TGTGCCAGCAGTCCTACCGATACTCCCACTGAAGCTTTCTTT.

V is TRBV6-4 and J is TRBJ2-3; possibly TRBD2 for D (6 bases). Germline loops: CDR1 MRHNA, CDR2 SNTAGT. V dropped 2 bases and J dropped 2 bases, with 11 bases sitting between them. The length of the CDR3 is 15 residues. The CDR3 DNA reads as TGTGCCAGCAGTGACCGGGGGATAGACACAGATACGCAGTATTTT. This codes for CASSDRGIDTDTQYF.

V is TRBV15 and J is TRBJ1-1, with D possibly being TRBD1 (5 bases). The CDR3 runs to 15 residues. Germline CDR1 is LNHNV and CDR2 is YYDKDF (reference sequence). Trimming removed 3 bases at V and 7 bases at J, with 18 bases between. The CDR3: CATSRGVLSGLEAFF. The CDR3, as DNA: TGTGCCACCAGCAGGGGAGTTCTATCGGGACTTGAAGCTTTCTTT.

This clonotype was observed a handful of times. The gene calls are TRBV19 and TRBJ1-5; TRBD1 is a possible D gene (6 bases). The germline V gene encodes CDR1 LNHDA and CDR2 SQIVND (reference sequence). The CDR3 loop spans 15 amino acids. V lost 4 bases to trimming and J lost 0 bases, with 10 bases between them. CDR3 residues: CASSKGTPSNQPQHF. In nucleotides, the CDR3 is TGTGCCAGTAGTAAAGGGACACCTAGCAATCAGCCCCAGCATTTT.

The rearrangement links TRBV20-1 to TRBJ2-2; no reliable D call. CDR3 length equals 13 residues. Per germline, CDR1 DFQATT and CDR2 SNEGSKA (reference sequence). Trimming cost V 2 bases and J 6 bases, with 10 bases left between them. CDR3 in amino acids: CSARSVSPGELFF. The CDR3 nucleotides are TGCAGTGCTAGATCTGTCAGTCCCGGGGAGCTGTTTTTT.

The chain links TRBV19 to TRBJ1-5; no clear D gene. The CDR3 loop spans 15 amino acids. The germline gives CDR1 LNHDA, CDR2 SQIVND (reference sequence). The V end was cut by 1 base, the J end by 1 base, with 8 bases between. CDR3 region: CASSIGVPSNQPQHF. In DNA, the CDR3 is TGTGCCAGTAGTATAGGCGTGCCGAGCAATCAGCCCCAGCATTTT.

The chain carries TRBV15 and TRBJ2-2, with D perhaps matching TRBD1 (5 bases). The CDR3 consists of 15 residues. The V gene lost 2 bases and the J gene lost 5 bases, with 12 bases spanning the gap. Germline values: CDR1 LNHNV, CDR2 YYDKDF (reference sequence). In DNA form, the CDR3 reads TGTGCCACCAGCAGAATTCTCAAGGGGACCGGGGAGCTGTTTTTT. Its protein is CATSRILKGTGELFF.

This clonotype turned up a few times. The chain combines TRBV6-2 or TRBV6-3 with TRBJ1-1; D is undetermined. Trimming took 2 bases from V and 4 from J, leaving 14 bases between them. This CDR3 contains 15 residues. Germline loops: CDR1 MNHEY, CDR2 SVGEGT. The CDR3 region is CASSYRPWETTEAFF. The CDR3 DNA follows: TGTGCCAGCAGTTACCGCCCCTGGGAGACCACTGAAGCTTTCTTT.

This clonotype showed up just a few times. The chain links TRBV20-1 to TRBJ1-4; no reliable D call. CDR3 length: 13 amino acids. V was clipped by 6 bases and J by 0 bases, with 8 bases between them. CDR1 DFQATT and CDR2 SNEGSKA come from the germline V gene (reference sequence). The DNA for the CDR3 is TGCAGTGCCCCACGGCCAACTAATGAAAAACTGTTTTTT. Translated, it gives CSAPRPTNEKLFF.

The chain uses TRBV7-2 and TRBJ1-1; unclear D gene. V was cut by 7 bases and J by 1 base, with 16 bases left in between. Germline loops: CDR1 SGHTA, CDR2 FQGNSA. The CDR3 covers 15 residues. The chain's CDR3 is CASTVSVAGNTEAFF. CDR3 DNA sequence: TGTGCCAGCACCGTTTCCGTAGCAGGGAACACTGAAGCTTTCTTT.

This clonotype was observed a few times. J is TRBJ1-5 and V is TRBV20-1; the D is unclear. V was clipped by 8 bases and J by 2 bases, with 16 bases between them. This CDR3 has 14 residues. Germline V gene lookup returns CDR1 DFQATT and CDR2 SNEGSKA (reference sequence). The CDR3 region has the DNA TGCAGTTATGGGTCAGGCTTCGGCAATCAGCCCCAGCATTTT. Protein: CSYGSGFGNQPQHF.